Sequencing of this T cell receptor beta chain was carried out in a study of blood T cell repertoires in COVID-19. For the study at large: The United States, Italy and Spain supplied acute and convalescent COVID-19 samples. In each case, the material was cDNA or gDNA derived from T cells, B-cell-depleted T cells, or PBMCs.

Per the original methods: For nucleated cells, counts were estimated from reference gene primer amplification. Repertoires were generated with immunoSEQ multiplex PCR, while TCRdb's copy carries only in-frame clones and drops some. V, J and clone size are taken as reported in that table, and D and trimming were inferred from the DNA itself. Of tens of thousands of clones listed, 85% to 95% are singletons. CDR1 KGHSH and CDR2 LQKENI come from the germline V gene. CDR3 size: 16 residues. V was pared by 3 bases and J by 0 bases, with 9 bases between. The TCR was taken from a man in his sixties with active or convalescent COVID-19. The sample consisted of peripheral blood. The rearrangement links TRBV18 to TRBJ1-6, with a possible D match to TRBD1 (6 bases). DNA of the CDR3: TGTGCCAGCTCACCCGACAGGTCCTCCTATAATTCACCCCTCCACTTT. Translated, it gives CASSPDRSSYNSPLHF.